The clone carrying this TCR beta chain was recorded many times. Its specificity is not known. Genes and germline are mouse. Coverage ceases 4 residues before the CDR3 finishes, and the germline J gene fills in the end. The data are from a study of CD8+ T cells in alopecia areata. Across the whole study: C3H/HeJ donors with spontaneous alopecia, roughly 6-13 months old, supplied skin grafts to approximately 7-11-week-old female C3H/HeJ mice.

This CDR3 has 14 residues. V was clipped by 2 bases and J by 3 bases; unmatched bases: 0. Germline V gene lookup returns CDR1 MNHDT and CDR2 YYDKIL. Extraction and reverse transcription of RNA yielded cDNA as the sequencing template. The repertoire was sequenced with immunoSEQ multiplex PCR; TCRdb's copy has only in-frame clones and lacks some. Altogether about 18,000 clones were found in the sample, and no singletons occur. Using CD4, CD8alpha, NKG2D, NKG2ACE and other markers, pooled cutaneous lymph node cells were sorted. Study-level points and caveats: Clonality in lesional scalp, especially alopecia totalis/universalis, exceeded that of normal scalp.

The receptor comes from a C3H/HeJ mouse with alopecia areata. This strain has MHC haplotype H2-k. The sequenced sample consisted of CD8+ T cells sorted from a lymph node. The rearrangement links TRBV17 to TRBJ2-1; 8 nucleotides align to TRBD2. The CDR3 sequence: CASSRLGGYAEQFF. CDR3 DNA (partial): TGTGCTAGCAGTAGACTGGGGGGCTATGCT. Complete variable domain (other parts from reference TRBV17 and TRBJ2-1): DTTVKQNPRYKLARVGKPVNLICSQTMNHDTMYWYQKKPNQAPKLLLFYYDKILNREADTFEKFQSSRPNNSFCSLYIGSAGLEYSAMYLCASSRLGGYAEQFFGPGTRLTVL.